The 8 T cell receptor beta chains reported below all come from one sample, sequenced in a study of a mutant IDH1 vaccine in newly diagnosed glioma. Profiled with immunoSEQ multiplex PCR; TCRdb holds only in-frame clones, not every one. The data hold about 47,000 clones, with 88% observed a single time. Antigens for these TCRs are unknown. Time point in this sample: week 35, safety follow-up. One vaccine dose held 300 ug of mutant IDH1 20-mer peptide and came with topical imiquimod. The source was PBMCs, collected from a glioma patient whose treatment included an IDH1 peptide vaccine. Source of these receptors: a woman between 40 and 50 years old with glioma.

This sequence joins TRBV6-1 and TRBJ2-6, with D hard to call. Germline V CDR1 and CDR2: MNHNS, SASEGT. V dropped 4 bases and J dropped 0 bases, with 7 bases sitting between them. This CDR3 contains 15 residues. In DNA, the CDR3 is TGTGCCAGCAGTGGAGCTCCCTCTGGGGCCAACGTCCTGACTTTC. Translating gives CASSGAPSGANVLTF.

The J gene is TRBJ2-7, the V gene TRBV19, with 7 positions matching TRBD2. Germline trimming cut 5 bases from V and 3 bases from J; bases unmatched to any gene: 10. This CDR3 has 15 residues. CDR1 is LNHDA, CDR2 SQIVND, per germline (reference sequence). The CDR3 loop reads CASSSELADNYEQYF. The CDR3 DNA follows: TGTGCCAGTAGTTCCGAGCTAGCGGATAACTACGAGCAGTACTTC.

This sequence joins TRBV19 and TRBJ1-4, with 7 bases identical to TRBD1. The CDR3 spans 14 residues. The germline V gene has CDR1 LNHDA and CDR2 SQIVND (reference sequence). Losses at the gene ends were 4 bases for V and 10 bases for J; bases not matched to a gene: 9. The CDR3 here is CASSTGTAVRKLFF. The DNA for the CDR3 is TGTGCCAGTAGTACCGGGACAGCCGTAAGAAAACTGTTTTTT.

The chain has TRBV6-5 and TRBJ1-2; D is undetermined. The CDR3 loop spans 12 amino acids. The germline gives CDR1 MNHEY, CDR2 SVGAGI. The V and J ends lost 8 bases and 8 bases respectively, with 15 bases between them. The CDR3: CASRPNPGGYTF. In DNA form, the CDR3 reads TGTGCCAGCCGTCCGAATCCGGGGGGCTACACCTTC.

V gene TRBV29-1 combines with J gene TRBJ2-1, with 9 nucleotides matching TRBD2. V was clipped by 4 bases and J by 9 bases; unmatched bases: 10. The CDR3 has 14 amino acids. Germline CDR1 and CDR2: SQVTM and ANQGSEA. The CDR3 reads CSVVERGEGGEQFF. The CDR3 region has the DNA TGCAGCGTTGTGGAGCGGGGGGAGGGAGGTGAGCAGTTCTTC.

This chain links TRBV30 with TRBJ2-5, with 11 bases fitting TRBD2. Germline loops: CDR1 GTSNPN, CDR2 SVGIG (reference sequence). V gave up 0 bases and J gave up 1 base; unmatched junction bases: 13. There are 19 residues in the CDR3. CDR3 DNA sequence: TGTGCCTGGAGTGTACGTTTCCTAGCGGGAGGCCGAACCCAAGAGACCCAGTACTTC. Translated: CAWSVRFLAGGRTQETQYF.

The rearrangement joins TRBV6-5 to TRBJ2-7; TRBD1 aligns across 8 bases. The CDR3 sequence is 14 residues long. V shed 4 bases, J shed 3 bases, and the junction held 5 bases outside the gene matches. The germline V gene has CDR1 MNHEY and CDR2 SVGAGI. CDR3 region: CASSSTGVGYEQYF. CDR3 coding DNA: TGTGCCAGCAGTTCGACAGGGGTCGGCTACGAGCAGTACTTC.

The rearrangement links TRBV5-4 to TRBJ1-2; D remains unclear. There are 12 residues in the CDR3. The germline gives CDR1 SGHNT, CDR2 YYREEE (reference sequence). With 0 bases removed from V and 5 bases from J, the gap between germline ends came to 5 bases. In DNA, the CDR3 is TGTGCCAGCAGCTTGGAAGGTTATGGCTACACCTTC. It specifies CASSLEGYGYTF.